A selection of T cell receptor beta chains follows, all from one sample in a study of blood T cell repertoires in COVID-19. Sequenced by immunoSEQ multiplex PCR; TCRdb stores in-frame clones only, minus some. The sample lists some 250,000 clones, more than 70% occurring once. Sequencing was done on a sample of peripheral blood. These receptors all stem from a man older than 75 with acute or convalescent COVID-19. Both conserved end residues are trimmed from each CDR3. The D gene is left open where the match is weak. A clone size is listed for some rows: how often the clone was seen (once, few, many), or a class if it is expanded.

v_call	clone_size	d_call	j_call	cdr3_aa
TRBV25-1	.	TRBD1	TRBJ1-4	ASRETGVSNEKLF
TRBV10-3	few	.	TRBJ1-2	AIRREAEYGYT
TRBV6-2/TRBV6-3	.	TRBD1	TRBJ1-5	ASSPGQGNNQPQH
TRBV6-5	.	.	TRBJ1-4	ASSRQGNEKLF
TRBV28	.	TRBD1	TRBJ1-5	ASRQGWEPQH
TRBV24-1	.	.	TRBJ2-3	ATSDLSKGDITDTQY
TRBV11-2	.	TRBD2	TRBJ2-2	ASSPASGRTTGELF
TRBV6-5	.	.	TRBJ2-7	ASSPGFNYEQY
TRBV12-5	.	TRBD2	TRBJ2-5	ASGPSRRTRKQETQY
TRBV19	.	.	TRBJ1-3	ASSTGEVGTIY
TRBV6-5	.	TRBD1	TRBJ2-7	ASSLTGSTYEQY
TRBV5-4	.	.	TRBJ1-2	ASSPGQLPGYT
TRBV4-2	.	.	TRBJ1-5	ASSQVPGSNQPQH
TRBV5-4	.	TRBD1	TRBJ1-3	ASSPRGGNTIY
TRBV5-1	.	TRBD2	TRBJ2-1	ASSLPGLAGVRYNEQF
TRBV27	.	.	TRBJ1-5	ASSREAPAYNQPQH
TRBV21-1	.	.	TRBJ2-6	ASTIPGAGANVLT
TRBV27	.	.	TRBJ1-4	ASSPYGLTNEKLF
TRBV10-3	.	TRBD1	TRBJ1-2	AISERTGDYGYT
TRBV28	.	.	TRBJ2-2	ASSLTGELF
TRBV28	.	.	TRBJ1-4	ASSLGQGTEKLF
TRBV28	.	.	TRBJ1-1	ASSAGGGPGRAF
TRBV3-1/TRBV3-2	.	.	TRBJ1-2	ASSQGPGNYGYT
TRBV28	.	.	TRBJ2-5	ATLAFQETQY
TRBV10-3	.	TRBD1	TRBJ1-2	AISESDRVYGYT
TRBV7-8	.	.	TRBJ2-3	ASSLDRGNTQY
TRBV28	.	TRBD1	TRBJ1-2	ASSRPGGLGGYT
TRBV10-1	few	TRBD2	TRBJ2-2	ASSLGQRGYTGELF
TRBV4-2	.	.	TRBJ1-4	ASSPTAPNSGTNEKLF
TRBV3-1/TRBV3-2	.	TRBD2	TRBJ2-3	ASSSSGASTDTQY
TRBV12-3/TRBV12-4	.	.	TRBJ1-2	ASSVTGSYGYT
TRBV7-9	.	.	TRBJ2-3	ASSLMGGGSTDTQY
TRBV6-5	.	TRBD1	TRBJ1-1	ASKQGAPEAF
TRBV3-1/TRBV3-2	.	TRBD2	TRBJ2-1	ASSRSSGGYNEQF
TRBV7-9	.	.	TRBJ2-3	ASSSGPTDTQY
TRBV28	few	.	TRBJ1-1	ASSPGGLNTEAF
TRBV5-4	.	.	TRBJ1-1	ASSGGHGSNTEAF